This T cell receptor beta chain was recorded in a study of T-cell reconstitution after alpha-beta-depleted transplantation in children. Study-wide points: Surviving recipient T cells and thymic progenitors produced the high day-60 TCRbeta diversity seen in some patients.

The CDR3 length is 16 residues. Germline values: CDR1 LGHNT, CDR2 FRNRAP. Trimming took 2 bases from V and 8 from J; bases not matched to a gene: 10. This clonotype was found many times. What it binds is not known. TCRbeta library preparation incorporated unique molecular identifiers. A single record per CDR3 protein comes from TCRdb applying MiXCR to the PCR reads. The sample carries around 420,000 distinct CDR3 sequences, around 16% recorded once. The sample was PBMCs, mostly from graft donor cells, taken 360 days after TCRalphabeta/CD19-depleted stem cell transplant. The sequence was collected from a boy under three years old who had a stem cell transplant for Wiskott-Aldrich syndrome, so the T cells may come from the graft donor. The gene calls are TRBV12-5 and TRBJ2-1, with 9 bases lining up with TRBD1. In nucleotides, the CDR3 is TGTGCTAGTGGTTTGATTTCCGGGACAGGGAAAGATGAGCAGTTCTTC. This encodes CASGLISGTGKDEQFF.